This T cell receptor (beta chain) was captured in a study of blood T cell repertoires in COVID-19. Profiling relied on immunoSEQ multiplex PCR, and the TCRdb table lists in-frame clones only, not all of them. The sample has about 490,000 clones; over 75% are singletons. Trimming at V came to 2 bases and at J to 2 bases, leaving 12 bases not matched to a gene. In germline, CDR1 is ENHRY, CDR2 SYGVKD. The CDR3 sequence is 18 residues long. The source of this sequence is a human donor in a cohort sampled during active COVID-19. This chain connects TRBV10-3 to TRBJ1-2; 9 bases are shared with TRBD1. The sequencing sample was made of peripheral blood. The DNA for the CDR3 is TGTGCCATCAGTGAGACACTCGCGGGACAGGGTCAAAACTATGGCTACACCTTC. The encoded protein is CAISETLAGQGQNYGYTF.